The 9 T cell receptor beta chains listed next were all sequenced from one sample in a study of T cell responses to AZD1222 COVID-19 vaccine. The assay was immunoSEQ multiplex PCR, and TCRdb's table has in-frame clones only and misses some. There are some 120,000 clones in the sample; roughly 86% occur only once, and 9% to 15% lies in the top ten. Specimen: peripheral blood, collected on day 0 of AZD1222 vaccination. The receptors come from an adult in good health.

The genes are TRBV6-2 or TRBV6-3 and TRBJ2-7; 10 nucleotides agree with TRBD2. The CDR3 is 15 residues long. V lost 2 bases and J lost 7; bases outside the gene matches: 8. From germline, CDR1 is MNHEY and CDR2 SVGEGT. The CDR3 bases are TGTGCCAGCAGTTACGTTGGTGGGACTAGCGAGGAGCAGTACTTC. Amino acids: CASSYVGGTSEEQYF.

The gene calls are TRBV7-2 and TRBJ1-5, with D unclear. CDR1 is SGHTA and CDR2 is FQGNSA in the germline V gene. V was trimmed by 4 bases and J by 6 bases, leaving 10 bases between them. This CDR3 is 13 amino acids long. The DNA for the CDR3 is TGTGCCAGCAGCTCTCATGAGGGTCAGCCCCAGCATTTT. Its translation: CASSSHEGQPQHF.

The rearrangement joins TRBV7-8 to TRBJ2-1; 8 nucleotides agree with TRBD2. This CDR3 has 18 amino acids. V lost 2 bases to trimming and J lost 0 bases; unmatched junction nucleotides: 9. In germline, CDR1 is SGHVS, CDR2 FQNEAQ. The CDR3 DNA reads TGTGCCAGCAGCTTACCTCCGACTAGCGATAGCTCCTACAATGAGCAGTTCTTC. Translation gives CASSLPPTSDSSYNEQFF.

The chain joins TRBV6-4 to TRBJ1-2; D perhaps matches TRBD1 (6 bases). Trimming took off 1 base at V and 8 bases at J, with 14 bases between the two ends. CDR3 length: 14 amino acids. The V gene's germline CDR1 is MRHNA and CDR2 SNTAGT. This chain's CDR3 is CASSDWGGAKGYTF. The CDR3 nucleotides read TGTGCCAGCAGTGACTGGGGGGGGGCGAAAGGCTACACCTTC.

The chain couples TRBV7-9 to TRBJ2-1; D is uncertain. This CDR3 comprises 14 residues. Per the germline V gene, CDR1 is SEHNR and CDR2 is FQNEAQ (reference sequence). V lost 1 base and J 6 bases, leaving 10 bases between the germline ends. The CDR3: CASSLVRQTNEQFF. As DNA, the CDR3 is TGTGCCAGCAGCTTAGTTAGACAAACCAATGAGCAGTTCTTC.

Only a few counts were recorded for this clone. This sample also contains other DNA sequences that code for the same CDR3. This chain connects TRBV4-1 to TRBJ2-5, with unresolved D. Between the trimmed V and J ends, which lost 0 bases and 5 bases, there was a span of 7 bases. This CDR3 is built from 13 residues. Germline lookup yields CDR1 MGHRA and CDR2 YSYEKL. CDR3 protein: CASSQERRETQYF. In nucleotides, the CDR3 is TGCGCCAGCAGCCAAGAAAGACGTGAGACCCAGTACTTC.

In this sample, this clone turned up a few times. The chain is built from TRBV5-4 and TRBJ2-1, with D perhaps TRBD2 (6 bases). The length of the CDR3 is 16 residues. The germline CDR1 and CDR2 sequences are SGHNT and YYREEE (reference sequence). The ends were cut back, 2 bases at V and 4 bases at J, with 16 bases in the middle. CDR3 region: CASSLLAVVGYNEQFF. The CDR3 DNA follows: TGTGCCAGCAGCTTATTAGCGGTGGTCGGGTACAATGAGCAGTTCTTC.

This clone was found a few times. The chain carries TRBV7-3 and TRBJ1-1; possible D gene TRBD1, 6 bases. CDR1 and CDR2 (germline): SGHTA, FQGTGA. The V gene lost 3 bases and the J gene lost 0 bases, with 17 bases spanning the gap. This CDR3 is 17 amino acids long. The CDR3 DNA reads as TGTGCCAGCAGCTTCCCTACCTTCGACAGGATGAACACTGAAGCTTTCTTT. It is translated as CASSFPTFDRMNTEAFF.

The V call is TRBV9, the J call TRBJ1-2; 8 positions agree with TRBD1. The CDR3 is 19 amino acids. Germline V gene data show CDR1 as SGDLS and CDR2 as YYNGEE. V dropped 0 bases and J dropped 4; count of bases not matched to a gene: 17. In nucleotides, the CDR3 is TGTGCCAGCAGCGTAGACTACCCCAGACAGGGGAGGCCTGGCTATGGCTACACCTTC. Protein product: CASSVDYPRQGRPGYGYTF.